One TCR beta chain is described in this entry. Clones were read by immunoSEQ multiplex PCR, and TCRdb kept only the in-frame ones, dropping some. The profile covers roughly 100,000 clones, with about 83% appearing a single time and roughly 13% taken by the ten largest. These data originate in a study of control samples from healthy donors and cancer patients. Germline assignment: CDR1 KGHSH and CDR2 LQKENI. V was shortened by 3 bases and J by 6 bases, with 12 bases between the two germline ends. The CDR3 sequence is 14 residues long. The chain carries TRBV18 and TRBJ2-1; D remains unclear. Sequenced input: blood. The source is a woman aged 45-65 years in good health. CDR3 sequence: CASSPQITFNEQFF. The CDR3 DNA reads as TGTGCCAGCTCACCGCAGATCACCTTCAATGAGCAGTTCTTC.